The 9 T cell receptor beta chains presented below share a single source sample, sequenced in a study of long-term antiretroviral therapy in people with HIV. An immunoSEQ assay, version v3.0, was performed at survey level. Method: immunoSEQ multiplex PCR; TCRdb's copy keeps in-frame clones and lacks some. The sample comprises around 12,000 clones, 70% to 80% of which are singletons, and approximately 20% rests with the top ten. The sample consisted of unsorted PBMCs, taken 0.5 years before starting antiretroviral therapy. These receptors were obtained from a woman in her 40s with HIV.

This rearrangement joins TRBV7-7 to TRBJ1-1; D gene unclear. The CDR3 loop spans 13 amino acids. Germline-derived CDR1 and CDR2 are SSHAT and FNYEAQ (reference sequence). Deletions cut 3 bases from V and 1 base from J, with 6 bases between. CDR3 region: CASSLSRNTEAFF. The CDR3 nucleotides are TGTGCCAGCAGCTTGTCAAGGAACACTGAAGCTTTCTTT.

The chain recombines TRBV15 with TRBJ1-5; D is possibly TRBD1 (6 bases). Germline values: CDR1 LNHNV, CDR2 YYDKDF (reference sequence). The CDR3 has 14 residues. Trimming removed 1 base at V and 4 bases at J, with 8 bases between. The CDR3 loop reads CATSRGGQNQPQHF. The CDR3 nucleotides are TGTGCCACCAGCAGAGGCGGACAGAATCAGCCCCAGCATTTT.

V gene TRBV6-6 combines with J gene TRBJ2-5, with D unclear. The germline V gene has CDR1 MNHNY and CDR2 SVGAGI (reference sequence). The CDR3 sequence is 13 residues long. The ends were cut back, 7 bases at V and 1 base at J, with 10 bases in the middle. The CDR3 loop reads CASTTFAQETQYF. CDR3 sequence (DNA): TGTGCCAGCACTACCTTTGCCCAAGAGACCCAGTACTTC.

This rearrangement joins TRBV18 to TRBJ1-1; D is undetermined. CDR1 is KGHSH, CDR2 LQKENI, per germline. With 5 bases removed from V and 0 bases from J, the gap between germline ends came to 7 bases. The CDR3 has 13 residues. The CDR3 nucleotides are TGTGCCAGCTCAACGGACCTGAACACTGAAGCTTTCTTT. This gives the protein CASSTDLNTEAFF.

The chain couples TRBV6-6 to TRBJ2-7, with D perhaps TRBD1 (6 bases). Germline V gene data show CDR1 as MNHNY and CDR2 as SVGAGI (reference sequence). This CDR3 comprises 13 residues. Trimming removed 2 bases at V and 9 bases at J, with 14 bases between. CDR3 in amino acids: CASSYPGQNGQYF. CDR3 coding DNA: TGTGCCAGCAGTTACCCCGGACAGAACGGGCAGTACTTC.

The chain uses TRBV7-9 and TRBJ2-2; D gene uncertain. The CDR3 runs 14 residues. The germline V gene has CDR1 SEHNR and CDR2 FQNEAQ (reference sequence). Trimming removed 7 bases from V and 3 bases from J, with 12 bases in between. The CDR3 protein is CASNTQFDTGELFF. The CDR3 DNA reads TGTGCCAGCAATACCCAATTCGACACCGGGGAGCTGTTTTTT. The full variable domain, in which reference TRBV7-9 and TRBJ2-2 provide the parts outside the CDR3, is DTGVSQNPRHKITKRGQNVTFRCDPISEHNRLYWYRQTLGQGPEFLTYFQNEAQLEKSRLLSDRFSAERPKGSFSTLEIQRTEQGDSAMYLCASNTQFDTGELFFGEGSRLTVL.

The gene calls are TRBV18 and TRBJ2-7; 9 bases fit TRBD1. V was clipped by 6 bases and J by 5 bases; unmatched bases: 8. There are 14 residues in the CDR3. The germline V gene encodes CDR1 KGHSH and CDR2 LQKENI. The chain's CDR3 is CASSSTTGGNEQYF. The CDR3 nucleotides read TGTGCCAGCTCCTCGACGACAGGGGGGAACGAGCAGTACTTC.

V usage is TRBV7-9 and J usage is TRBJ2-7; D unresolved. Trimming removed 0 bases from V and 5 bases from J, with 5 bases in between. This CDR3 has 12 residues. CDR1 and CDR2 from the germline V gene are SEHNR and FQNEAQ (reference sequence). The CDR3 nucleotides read TGTGCCAGCAGCTTAGCCCTAGACGAGCAGTACTTC. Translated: CASSLALDEQYF.

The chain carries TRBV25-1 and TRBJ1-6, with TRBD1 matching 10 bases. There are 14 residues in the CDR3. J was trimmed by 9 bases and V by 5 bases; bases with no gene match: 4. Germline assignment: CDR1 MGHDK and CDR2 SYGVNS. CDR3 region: CASSRTGGSSPLHF. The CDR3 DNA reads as TGTGCCAGCAGTAGGACAGGGGGAAGTTCACCCCTCCACTTT.